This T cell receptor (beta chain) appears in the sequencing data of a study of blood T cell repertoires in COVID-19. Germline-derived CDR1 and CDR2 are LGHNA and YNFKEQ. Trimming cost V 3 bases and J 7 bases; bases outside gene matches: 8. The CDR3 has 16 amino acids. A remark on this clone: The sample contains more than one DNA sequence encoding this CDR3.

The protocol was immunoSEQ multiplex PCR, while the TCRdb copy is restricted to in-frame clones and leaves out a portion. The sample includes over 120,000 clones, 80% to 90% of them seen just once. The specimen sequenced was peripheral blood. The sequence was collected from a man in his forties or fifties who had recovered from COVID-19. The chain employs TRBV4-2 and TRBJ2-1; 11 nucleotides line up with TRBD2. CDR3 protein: CASSQELAGAGNEQFF. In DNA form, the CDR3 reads TGTGCCAGCAGCCAGGAACTAGCGGGGGCCGGGAATGAGCAGTTCTTC.